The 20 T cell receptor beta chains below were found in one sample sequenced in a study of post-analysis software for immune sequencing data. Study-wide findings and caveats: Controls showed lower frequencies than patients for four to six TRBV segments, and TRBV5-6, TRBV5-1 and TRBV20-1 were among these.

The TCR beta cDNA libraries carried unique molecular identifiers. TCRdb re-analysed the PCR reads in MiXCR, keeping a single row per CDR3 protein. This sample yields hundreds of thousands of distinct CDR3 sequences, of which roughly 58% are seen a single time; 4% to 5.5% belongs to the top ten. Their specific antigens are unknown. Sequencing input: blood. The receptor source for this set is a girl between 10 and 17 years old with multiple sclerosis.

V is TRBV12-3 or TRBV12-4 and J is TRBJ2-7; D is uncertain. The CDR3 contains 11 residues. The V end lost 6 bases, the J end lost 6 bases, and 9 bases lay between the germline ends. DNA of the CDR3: TGTGCCAGCAGGCAATCGGCCGAGCAGTACTTC. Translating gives CASRQSAEQYF.

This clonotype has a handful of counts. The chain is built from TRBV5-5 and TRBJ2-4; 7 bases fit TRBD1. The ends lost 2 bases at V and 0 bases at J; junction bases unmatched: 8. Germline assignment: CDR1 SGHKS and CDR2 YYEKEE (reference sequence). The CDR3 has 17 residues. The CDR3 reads CASSLRQGVLAKNIQYF. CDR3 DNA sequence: TGTGCCAGCAGCTTAAGACAGGGAGTACTAGCCAAAAACATTCAGTACTTC.

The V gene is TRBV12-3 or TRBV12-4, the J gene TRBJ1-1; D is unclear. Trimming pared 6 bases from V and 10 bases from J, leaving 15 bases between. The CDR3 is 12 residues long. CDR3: CASSLLDLVAFF. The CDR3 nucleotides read TGTGCCAGCAGCCTCCTGGATCTGGTAGCTTTCTTT.

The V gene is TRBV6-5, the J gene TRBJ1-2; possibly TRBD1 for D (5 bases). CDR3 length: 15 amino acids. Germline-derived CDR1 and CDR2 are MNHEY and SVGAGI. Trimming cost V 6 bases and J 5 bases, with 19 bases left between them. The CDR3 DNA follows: TGTGCCAGCAGGCTCGCGAGGGGCATGGGGTATGGCTACACCTTC. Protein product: CASRLARGMGYGYTF.

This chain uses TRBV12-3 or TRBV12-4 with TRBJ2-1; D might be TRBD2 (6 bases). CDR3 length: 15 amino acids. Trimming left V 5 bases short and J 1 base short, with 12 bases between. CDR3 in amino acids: CASSLPRGSYNEQFF. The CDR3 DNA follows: TGTGCCAGCAGTCTCCCGCGGGGATCCTACAATGAGCAGTTCTTC.

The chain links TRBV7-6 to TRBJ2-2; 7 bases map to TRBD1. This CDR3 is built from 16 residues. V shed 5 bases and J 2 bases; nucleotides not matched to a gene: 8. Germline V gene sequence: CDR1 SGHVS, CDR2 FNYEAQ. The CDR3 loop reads CASSQVAGGNTGELFF. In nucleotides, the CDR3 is TGTGCCAGCAGCCAGGTCGCAGGGGGTAACACCGGGGAGCTGTTTTTT.

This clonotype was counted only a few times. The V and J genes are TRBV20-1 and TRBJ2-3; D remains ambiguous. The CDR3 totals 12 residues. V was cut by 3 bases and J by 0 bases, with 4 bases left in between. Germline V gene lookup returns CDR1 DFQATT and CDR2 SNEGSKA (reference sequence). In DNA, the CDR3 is TGCAGTGCTAGGGCTAGCACAGATACGCAGTATTTT. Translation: CSARASTDTQYF.

The DNA for the CDR3 is TGCGCCAGCAGCGGGACCGGGACAGGCGGAGGTGAGCAGTACTTC. Translating gives CASSGTGTGGGEQYF. The V gene is TRBV5-1, the J gene TRBJ2-7; TRBD1 matches 8 bases. The CDR3 is 15 residues long. Trimming at V came to 4 bases and at J to 7 bases, leaving 13 bases not matched to a gene. Germline V gene lookup returns CDR1 SGHRS and CDR2 YFSETQ. Combining the CDR3 with reference TRBV5-1 and TRBJ2-7 gives the whole variable domain KAGVTQTPRYLIKTRGQQVTLSCSPISGHRSVSWYQQTPGQGLQFLFEYFSETQRNKGNFPGRFSGRQFSNSRSEMNVSTLELGDSALYLCASSGTGTGGGEQYFGPGTRLTVT.

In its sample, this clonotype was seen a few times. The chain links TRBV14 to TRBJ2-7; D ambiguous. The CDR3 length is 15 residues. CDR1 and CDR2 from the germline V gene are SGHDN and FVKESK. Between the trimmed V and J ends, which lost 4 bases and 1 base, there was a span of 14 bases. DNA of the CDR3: TGTGCCAGCAGCCCCGTATCGACGGTATCCTACGAGCAGTACTTC. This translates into CASSPVSTVSYEQYF. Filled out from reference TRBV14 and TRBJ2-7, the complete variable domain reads EAGVTQFPSHSVIEKGQTVTLRCDPISGHDNLYWYRRVMGKEIKFLLHFVKESKQDESGMPNNRFLAERTGGTYSTLKVQPAELEDSGVYFCASSPVSTVSYEQYFGPGTRLTVT.

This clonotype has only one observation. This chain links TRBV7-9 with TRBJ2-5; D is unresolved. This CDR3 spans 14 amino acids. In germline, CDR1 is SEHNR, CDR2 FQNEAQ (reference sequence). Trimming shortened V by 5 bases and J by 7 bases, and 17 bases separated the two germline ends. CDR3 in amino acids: CASSGTILGGTQYF. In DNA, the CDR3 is TGTGCCAGCAGCGGTACTATTTTGGGTGGGACCCAGTACTTC.

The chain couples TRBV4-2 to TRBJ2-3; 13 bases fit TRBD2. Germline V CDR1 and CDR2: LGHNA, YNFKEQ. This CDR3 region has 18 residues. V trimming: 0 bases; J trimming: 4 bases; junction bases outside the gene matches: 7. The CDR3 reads CASSQEPRTSGGADTQYF. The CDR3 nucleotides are TGTGCCAGCAGCCAAGAACCCCGGACTAGCGGGGGAGCAGATACGCAGTATTTT.

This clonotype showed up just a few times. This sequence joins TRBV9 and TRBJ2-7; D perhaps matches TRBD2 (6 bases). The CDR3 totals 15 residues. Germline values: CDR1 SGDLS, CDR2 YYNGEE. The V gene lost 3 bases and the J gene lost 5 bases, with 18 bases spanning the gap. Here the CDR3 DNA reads TGTGCCAGCAGCGCCTCGGGACTCCCATTTAACGAGCAGTACTTC. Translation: CASSASGLPFNEQYF.

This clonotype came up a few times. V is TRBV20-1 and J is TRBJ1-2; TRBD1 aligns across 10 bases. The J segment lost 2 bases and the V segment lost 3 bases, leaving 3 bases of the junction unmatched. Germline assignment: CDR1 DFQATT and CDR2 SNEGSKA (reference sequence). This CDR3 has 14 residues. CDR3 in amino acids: CSARGTGENYGYTF. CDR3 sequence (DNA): TGCAGTGCTAGGGGGACAGGGGAGAACTATGGCTACACCTTC.

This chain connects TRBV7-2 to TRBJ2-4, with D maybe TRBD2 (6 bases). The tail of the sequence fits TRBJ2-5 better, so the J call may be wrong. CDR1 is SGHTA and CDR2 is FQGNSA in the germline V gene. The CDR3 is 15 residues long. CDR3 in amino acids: CASSLGGGVGETQYF. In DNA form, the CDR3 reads TGTGCCAGCAGCTTAGGAGGCGGGGTAGGAGAGACCCAGTACTTC.

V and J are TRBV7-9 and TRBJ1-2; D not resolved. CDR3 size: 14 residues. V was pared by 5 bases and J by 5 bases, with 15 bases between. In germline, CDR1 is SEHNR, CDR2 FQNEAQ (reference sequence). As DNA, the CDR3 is TGTGCCAGCAGCACTCCTAACGTGGGTTATGGCTACACCTTC. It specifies CASSTPNVGYGYTF.

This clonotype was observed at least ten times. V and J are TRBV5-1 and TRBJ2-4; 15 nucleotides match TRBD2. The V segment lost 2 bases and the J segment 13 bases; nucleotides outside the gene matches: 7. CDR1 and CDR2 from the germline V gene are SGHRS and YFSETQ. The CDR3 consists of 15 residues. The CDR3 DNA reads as TGCGCCAGCAGCTTCGAGGGACTAGCGGGAGGAGAGCAGTACTTC. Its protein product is CASSFEGLAGGEQYF.

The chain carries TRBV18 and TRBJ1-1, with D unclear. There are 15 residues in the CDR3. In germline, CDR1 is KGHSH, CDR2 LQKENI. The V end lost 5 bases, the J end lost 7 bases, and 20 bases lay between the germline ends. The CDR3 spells CASSATPGIRGEAFF. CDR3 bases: TGTGCCAGCTCAGCGACCCCAGGCATACGGGGTGAAGCTTTCTTT. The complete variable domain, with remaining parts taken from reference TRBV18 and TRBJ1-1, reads NAGVMQNPRHLVRRRGQEARLRCSPMKGHSHVYWYRQLPEEGLKFMVYLQKENIIDESGMPKERFSAEFPKEGPSILRIQQVVRGDSAAYFCASSATPGIRGEAFFGQGTRLTVV.

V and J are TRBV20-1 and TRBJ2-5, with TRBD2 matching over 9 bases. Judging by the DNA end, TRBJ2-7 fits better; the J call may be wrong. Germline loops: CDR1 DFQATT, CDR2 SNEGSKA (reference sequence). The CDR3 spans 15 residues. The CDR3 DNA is TGCAGTGCTAGAGAGGGGGCTAGCGGGGCCTGCGAGCAGTACTTC. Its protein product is CSAREGASGACEQYF.

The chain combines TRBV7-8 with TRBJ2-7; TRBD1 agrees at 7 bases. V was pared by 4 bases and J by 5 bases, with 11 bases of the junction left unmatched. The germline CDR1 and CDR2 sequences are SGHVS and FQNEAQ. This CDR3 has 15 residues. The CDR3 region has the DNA TGTGCCAGCAGCTCCACACGCCAGGGGGTCCACGAGCAGTACTTC. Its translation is CASSSTRQGVHEQYF.

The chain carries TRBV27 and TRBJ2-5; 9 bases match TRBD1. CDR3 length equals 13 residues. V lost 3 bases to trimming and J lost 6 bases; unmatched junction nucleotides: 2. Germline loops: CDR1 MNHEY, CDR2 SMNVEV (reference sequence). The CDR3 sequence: CASSFGTGKTQYF. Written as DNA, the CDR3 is TGTGCCAGCAGTTTCGGGACAGGGAAGACCCAGTACTTC.